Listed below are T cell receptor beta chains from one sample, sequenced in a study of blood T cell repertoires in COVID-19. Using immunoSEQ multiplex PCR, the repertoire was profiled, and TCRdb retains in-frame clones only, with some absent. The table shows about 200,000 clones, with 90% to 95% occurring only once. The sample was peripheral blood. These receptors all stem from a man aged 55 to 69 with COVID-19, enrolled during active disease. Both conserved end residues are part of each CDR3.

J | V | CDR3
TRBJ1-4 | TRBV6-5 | CASSYSFRALNEKLFF
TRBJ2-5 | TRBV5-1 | CASSLREAGQETQYF
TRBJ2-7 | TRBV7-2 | CASSLEPLSVQYF
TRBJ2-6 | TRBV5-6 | CASSFLDRASGANVLTF
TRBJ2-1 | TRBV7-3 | CASSFRDNEQFF
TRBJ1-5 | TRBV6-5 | CASSYSAIGGDQPQHF
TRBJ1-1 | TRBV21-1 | CASSKGGAEAFF
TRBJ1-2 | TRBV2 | CASISGRVANYGYTF
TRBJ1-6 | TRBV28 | CASSYPPGDPGHF
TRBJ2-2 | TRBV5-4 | CASSLGTSENTGELFF
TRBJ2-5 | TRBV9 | CASSQRQGRETQYF
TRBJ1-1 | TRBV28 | CASISAPGQPNTEAFF
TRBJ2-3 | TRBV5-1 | CASSLRGDTDTQYF
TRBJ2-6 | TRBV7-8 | CASSLALSLDRVGTSGANVLTF
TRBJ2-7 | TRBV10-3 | CAISPRDSYEQYF
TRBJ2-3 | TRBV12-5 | CASGLGLAGSDTQYF
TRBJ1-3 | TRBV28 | CASSPVDRSSGNTIYF
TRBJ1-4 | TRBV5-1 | CASSLAPGSAEKLFF
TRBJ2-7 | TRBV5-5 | CASSLGLAGGIEQYF
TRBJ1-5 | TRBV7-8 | CASSLMADSNQPQHF
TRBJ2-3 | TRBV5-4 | CASTSGGYSTDTQYF
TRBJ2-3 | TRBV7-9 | CASGWVRGGSGARTDTQYF
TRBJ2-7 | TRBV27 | CASSLSPIYEQYF
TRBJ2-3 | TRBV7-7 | CASSPTGTSGDTQYF
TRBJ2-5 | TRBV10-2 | CASNRGGEETQYF
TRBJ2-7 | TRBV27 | CASSLSIGGGTRTYEQYF